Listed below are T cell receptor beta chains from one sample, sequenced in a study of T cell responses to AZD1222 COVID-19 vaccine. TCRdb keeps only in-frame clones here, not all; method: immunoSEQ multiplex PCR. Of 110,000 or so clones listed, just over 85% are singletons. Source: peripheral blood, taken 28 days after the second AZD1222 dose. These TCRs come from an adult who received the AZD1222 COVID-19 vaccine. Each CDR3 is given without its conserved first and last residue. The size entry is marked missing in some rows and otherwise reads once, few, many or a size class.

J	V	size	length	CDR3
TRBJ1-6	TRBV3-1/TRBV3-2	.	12	ASSHDRELGTLH
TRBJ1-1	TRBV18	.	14	ASSPQGRDRGTEAF
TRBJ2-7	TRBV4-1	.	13	ASSPGTGQPYEQY
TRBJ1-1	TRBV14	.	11	ASSRGTEWEAF
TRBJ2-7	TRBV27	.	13	ASSWRGTGSYEQY
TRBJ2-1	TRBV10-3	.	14	AISLGLAGAYNEQF
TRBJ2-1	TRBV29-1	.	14	SVERVAGVPVGEQF
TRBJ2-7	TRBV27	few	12	ASSPRDRGYEQY
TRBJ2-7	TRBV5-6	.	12	ASSLRQGPYEQY
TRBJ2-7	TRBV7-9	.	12	ASSLVPETYEQY
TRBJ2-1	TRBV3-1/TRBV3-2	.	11	ASSHTREVGRF
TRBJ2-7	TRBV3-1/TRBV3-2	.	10	ASSQTLGEQY
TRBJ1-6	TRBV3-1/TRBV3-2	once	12	ASSRNIENSPLH
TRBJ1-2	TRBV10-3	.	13	AISESNGPLAGYT
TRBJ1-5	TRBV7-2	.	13	ASSPSFDRNQPQH
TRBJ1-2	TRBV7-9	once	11	ASTLQANYGYT
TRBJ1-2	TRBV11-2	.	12	ASSLGSANYGYT
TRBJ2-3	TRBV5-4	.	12	ASSLGTGADTQY
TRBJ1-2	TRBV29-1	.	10	SIAGGAYGYT
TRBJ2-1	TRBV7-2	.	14	ASSLVGWGGYNEQF
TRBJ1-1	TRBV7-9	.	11	ASSLDENTEAF
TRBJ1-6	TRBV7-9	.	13	ASSLGEVRNSPLH
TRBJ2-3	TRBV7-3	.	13	ASSRNPDRADTQY
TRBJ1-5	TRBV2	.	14	ASSGRPLKNNQPQH
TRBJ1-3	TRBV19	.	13	ASSIRGYSGNTIY
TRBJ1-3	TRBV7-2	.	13	ASRRAGLDGNTIY
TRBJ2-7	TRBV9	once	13	ASSADPDRTYEQY
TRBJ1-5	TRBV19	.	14	ASRDTGDWRNQPQH
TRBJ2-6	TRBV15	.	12	ATSRQGGANVLT
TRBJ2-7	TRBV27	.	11	ASSLQVRAEQY
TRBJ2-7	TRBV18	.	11	ASSPTHSYEQY
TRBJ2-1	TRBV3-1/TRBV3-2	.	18	ASSQDRSDSIQTSYNEQF